The entry that follows covers one TCR beta chain sequence. What it recognizes is unknown. V lost 6 bases and J 3 bases, leaving 8 bases between the germline ends. This CDR3 comprises 13 residues. Per the germline V gene, CDR1 is SGHAT and CDR2 is FQNNGV. TCR alpha and TCR beta cDNA libraries carrying sample barcodes and UMIs were produced by 5'RACE using constant-segment primers. TCRdb analysed the 5' RACE reads with MiXCR anew, one entry per CDR3 protein. Among approximately 88,000 distinct CDR3 sequences listed, about 23% were seen once. These data originate in a study of T-cell memory formation after mild COVID-19. About the research overall: Across donors, TCR clusters were largely donor specific.

Whole-study results and caveats: Pre-infection memory showed some responding clones, and this suggested that cross-reactive memory joined.

The chain employs TRBV11-2 and TRBJ2-2; unclear D gene. The sample consisted of PBMCs or a T cell subset sorted from them (not recorded which). This TCR came from a man aged 18 to 29 who had mild COVID-19 (a few samples of this study predate the infection). Cell type and time point are not known. The CDR3, as DNA: TGTGCCAGCAGTTTTACGGACACCGGGGAGCTGTTTTTT. This translates into CASSFTDTGELFF.